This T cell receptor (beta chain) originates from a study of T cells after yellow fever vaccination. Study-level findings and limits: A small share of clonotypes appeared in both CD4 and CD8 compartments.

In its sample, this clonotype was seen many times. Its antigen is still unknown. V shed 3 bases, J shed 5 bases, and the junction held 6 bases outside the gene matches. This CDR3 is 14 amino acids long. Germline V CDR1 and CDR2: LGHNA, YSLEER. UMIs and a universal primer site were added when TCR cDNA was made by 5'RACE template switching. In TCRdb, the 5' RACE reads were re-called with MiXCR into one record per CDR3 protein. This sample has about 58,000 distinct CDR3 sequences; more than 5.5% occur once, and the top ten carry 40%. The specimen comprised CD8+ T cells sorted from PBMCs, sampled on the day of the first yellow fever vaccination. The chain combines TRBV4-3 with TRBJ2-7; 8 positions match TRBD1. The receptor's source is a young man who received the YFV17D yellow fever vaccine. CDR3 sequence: CASSHLGQGDEQYF. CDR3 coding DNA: TGCGCCAGCAGCCACCTTGGACAGGGCGACGAGCAGTACTTC.